The sequence of this T cell receptor (beta chain) was determined in a study of T cell responses to AZD1222 COVID-19 vaccine. The protocol was immunoSEQ multiplex PCR, while the TCRdb copy is restricted to in-frame clones and leaves out a portion. The sample holds 130,000 or so clones, more than 65% seen once. Germline V gene lookup returns CDR1 SGHRS and CDR2 YFSETQ. The trim removed 4 bases at V and 7 bases at J, leaving 10 bases unmatched. This CDR3 has 15 residues. The gene calls are TRBV5-1 and TRBJ1-2; 10 bases agree with TRBD1. The sequence came from an adult who received the AZD1222 COVID-19 vaccine. Specimen: peripheral blood, collected 28 days after the second AZD1222 dose. CDR3 region: CASSPPGQGEIGYTF. The CDR3 coding sequence is TGCGCCAGCAGCCCCCCTGGACAGGGGGAGATTGGCTACACCTTC.